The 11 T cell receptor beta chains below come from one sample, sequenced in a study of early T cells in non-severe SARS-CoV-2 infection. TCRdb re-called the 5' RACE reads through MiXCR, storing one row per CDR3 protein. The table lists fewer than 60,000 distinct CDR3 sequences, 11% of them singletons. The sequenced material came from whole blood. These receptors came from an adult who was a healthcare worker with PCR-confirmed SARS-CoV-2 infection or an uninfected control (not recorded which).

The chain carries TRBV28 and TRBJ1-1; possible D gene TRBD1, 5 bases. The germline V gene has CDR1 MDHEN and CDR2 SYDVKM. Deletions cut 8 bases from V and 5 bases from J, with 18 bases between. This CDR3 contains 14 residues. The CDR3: CASGAGTSQTEAFF. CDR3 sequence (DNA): TGTGCCAGCGGAGCAGGGACGAGTCAGACTGAAGCTTTCTTT.

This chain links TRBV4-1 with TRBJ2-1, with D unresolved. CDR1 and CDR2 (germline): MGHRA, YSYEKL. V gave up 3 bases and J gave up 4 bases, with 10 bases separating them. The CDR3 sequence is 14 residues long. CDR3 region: CASSHNGLYNEQFF. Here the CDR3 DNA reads TGCGCCAGCAGCCACAATGGTCTGTACAATGAGCAGTTCTTC.

CDR3 sequence: CASSVSPGTGSEKLFF. The CDR3 nucleotides read TGTGCCAGCAGCGTTTCCCCCGGGACAGGGAGCGAAAAACTGTTTTTT. The chain is built from TRBV9 and TRBJ1-4, with TRBD1 identical over 9 bases. Germline V gives CDR1 SGDLS, CDR2 YYNGEE. Trimming took 2 bases from V and 8 from J; bases not matched to a gene: 10. This CDR3 comprises 16 residues.

The CDR3 loop reads CASSQSPTNVLTF. CDR3 nucleotide sequence: TGTGCCAGCAGCCAATCCCCCACCAACGTCCTGACTTTC. The gene calls are TRBV7-9 and TRBJ2-6, with no clear D. The CDR3 has 13 residues. V was pared by 5 bases and J by 8 bases, with 10 bases between. The germline V gene has CDR1 SEHNR and CDR2 FQNEAQ (reference sequence).

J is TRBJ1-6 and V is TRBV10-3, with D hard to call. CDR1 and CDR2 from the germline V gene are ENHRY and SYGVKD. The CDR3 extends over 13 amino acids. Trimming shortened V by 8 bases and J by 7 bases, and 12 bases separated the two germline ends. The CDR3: CAIARTENSPLHF. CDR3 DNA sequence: TGTGCCATCGCGAGGACTGAGAATTCACCCCTCCACTTT.

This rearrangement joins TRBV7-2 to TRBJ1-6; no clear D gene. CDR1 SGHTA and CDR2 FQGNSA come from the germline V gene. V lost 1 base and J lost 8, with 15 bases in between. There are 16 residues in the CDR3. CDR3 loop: CASSLGSPRMDSPLHF. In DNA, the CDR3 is TGTGCCAGCAGCTTAGGGAGCCCGAGGATGGATTCACCCCTCCACTTT.

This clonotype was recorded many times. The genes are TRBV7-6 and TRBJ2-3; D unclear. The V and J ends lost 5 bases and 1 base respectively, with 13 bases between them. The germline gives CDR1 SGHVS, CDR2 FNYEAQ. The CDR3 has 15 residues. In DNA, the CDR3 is TGTGCCAGCAGCCCGAGGCGTCAGGGCACAGATACGCAGTATTTT. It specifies CASSPRRQGTDTQYF.

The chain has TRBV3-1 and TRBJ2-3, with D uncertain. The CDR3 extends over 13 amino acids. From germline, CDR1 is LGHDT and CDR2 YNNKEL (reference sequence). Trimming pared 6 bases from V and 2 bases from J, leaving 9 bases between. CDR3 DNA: TGTGCCAGCAGTCAACTTGTCACAGATACGCAGTATTTT. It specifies CASSQLVTDTQYF.

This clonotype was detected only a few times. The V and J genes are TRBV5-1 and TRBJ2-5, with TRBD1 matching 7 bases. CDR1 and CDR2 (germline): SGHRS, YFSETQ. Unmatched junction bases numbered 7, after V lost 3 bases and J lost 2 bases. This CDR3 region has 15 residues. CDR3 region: CASSYPTGHQETQYF. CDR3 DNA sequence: TGCGCCAGCAGCTATCCGACAGGGCATCAAGAGACCCAGTACTTC.

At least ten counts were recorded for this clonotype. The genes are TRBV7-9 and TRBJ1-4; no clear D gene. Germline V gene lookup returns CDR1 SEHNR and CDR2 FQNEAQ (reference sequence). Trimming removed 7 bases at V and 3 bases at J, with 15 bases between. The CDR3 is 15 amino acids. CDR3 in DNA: TGTGCCAGCACCCCCCCGGGTACGGCTAATGAAAAACTGTTTTTT. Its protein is CASTPPGTANEKLFF.

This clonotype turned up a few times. CDR3 in DNA: TGTGCCAGCAGCTTAGCGGGAAGGGTAGGACAGCCCCAGCATTTT. Translated, it gives CASSLAGRVGQPQHF. V usage is TRBV7-8 and J usage is TRBJ1-5; no clear D gene. Trimming removed 0 bases at V and 7 bases at J, with 13 bases between. The CDR3 covers 15 residues. Germline V gene data show CDR1 as SGHVS and CDR2 as FQNEAQ.